What follows are 31 T cell receptor beta chains derived from one specimen sequenced in a study of blood T cell repertoires in COVID-19. Sequenced by immunoSEQ multiplex PCR; TCRdb stores in-frame clones only, minus some. There are roughly 110,000 clones in the sample; 71% occur only once, and roughly 0.9% lies in the top ten. The sequencing sample was made of peripheral blood. These receptors originate from a human donor with acute or convalescent COVID-19. The donor label of this sample is uncertain.

The chain combines TRBV4-1 with TRBJ1-5, with D possibly TRBD1 on 5 matching bases. Germline CDR1 reads MGHRA; CDR2 reads YSYEKL. Trimming cost V 1 base and J 3 bases, with 13 bases left between them. CDR3 length equals 16 residues. The CDR3 nucleotides are TGCGCCAGCAGCCAAGGGAGATGGGGGGACAATCAGCCCCAGCATTTT. It encodes CASSQGRWGDNQPQHF.

The genes are TRBV6-1 and TRBJ2-3; D is unclear. The CDR3 is 14 residues long. Germline V gives CDR1 MNHNS, CDR2 SASEGT. V was clipped by 0 bases and J by 4 bases, with 8 bases between them. In nucleotides, the CDR3 is TGTGCCAGCAGTGAAGCTGTCTACGCAGATACGCAGTATTTT. It specifies CASSEAVYADTQYF.

The rearrangement links TRBV10-3 to TRBJ2-1; TRBD2 matches 7 bases. There are 13 residues in the CDR3. CDR1 ENHRY and CDR2 SYGVKD come from the germline V gene. The J segment lost 14 bases and the V segment lost 2 bases, leaving 9 bases of the junction unmatched. The CDR3 nucleotides read TGTGCCATCAGTGAGGGGGGGGAGGCCTTGAAGTTCTTC. This gives the protein CAISEGGEALKFF.

The chain combines TRBV3-1 (or the pseudogene TRBV3-2) with TRBJ2-6, with 9 bases lining up with TRBD1. The V gene end was trimmed by 1 base and the J gene end by 3 bases; junction bases not matched to a gene: 10. There are 19 residues in the CDR3. CDR1 is LGHDT and CDR2 is YNNKEL in the germline V gene (reference sequence). CDR3 sequence: CASSQVGQGRFVGANVLTF. The CDR3 nucleotides read TGTGCCAGCAGCCAAGTAGGACAGGGGAGATTTGTTGGGGCCAACGTCCTGACTTTC.

The gene calls are TRBV6-1 and TRBJ1-3; 7 bases are shared with TRBD1. Germline values: CDR1 MNHNS, CDR2 SASEGT. The V and J ends lost 3 bases and 0 bases, in that order; junction bases with no gene match: 8. The CDR3 loop spans 17 amino acids. The DNA for the CDR3 is TGTGCCAGCAGTGAGGACAGGAGACTCCTCTCTGGAAACACCATATATTTT. Its translation is CASSEDRRLLSGNTIYF.

V gene TRBV23-1 combines with J gene TRBJ1-1; 7 nucleotides line up with TRBD1. TRBV23-1 falls under the ORF class, with uncertain function. Trimming took 6 bases from V and 1 from J; bases not matched to a gene: 5. The CDR3 is made up of 14 amino acids. The CDR3 reads CASSRYRGNTEAFF. The DNA of the CDR3 is TGCGCCAGCAGCCGATACAGGGGGAACACTGAAGCTTTCTTT.

The V and J genes are TRBV12-3 or TRBV12-4 and TRBJ2-7, with a possible D match to TRBD2 (5 bases). Trimming stripped 3 bases from V and 6 bases from J, with 9 bases between. The CDR3 spans 12 residues. CDR3 DNA sequence: TGTGCCAGCAGTTTTAACCGGGGCGAGCAGTACGTC. Translating it yields CASSFNRGEQYV.

V usage is TRBV9 and J usage is TRBJ2-1; the D gene is possibly TRBD2 (5 bases). The V gene lost 6 bases and the J gene lost 8 bases, with 6 bases spanning the gap. CDR1 is SGDLS, CDR2 YYNGEE, per germline. The CDR3 totals 10 residues. Written as DNA, the CDR3 is TGTGCCAGCAAGGAGGATGAGCAGTTCTTC. Protein: CASKEDEQFF.

The J gene is TRBJ1-1, the V gene TRBV4-1; maybe TRBD1 (5 bases). V shed 6 bases and J shed 1 base, with 12 bases lying between them. Germline-derived CDR1 and CDR2 are MGHRA and YSYEKL. The CDR3 contains 14 residues. The CDR3 region has the DNA TGCGCCAGCAGGGACTGGGGGGGGAACACTGAAGCTTTCTTT. This codes for CASRDWGGNTEAFF.

This chain connects TRBV18 to TRBJ2-2; tentative D call: TRBD1 (5 bases). Germline values: CDR1 KGHSH, CDR2 LQKENI. Trimming left V 3 bases short and J 7 bases short, with 18 bases between. The CDR3 contains 16 residues. The CDR3 region has the DNA TGTGCCAGCTCACCCCCCCAGGGCCAGAGACGCGGGGAGCTGTTTTTT. It specifies CASSPPQGQRRGELFF.

This clone was seen a few times. The sample carries other DNA sequences with the same CDR3. V gene TRBV5-1 combines with J gene TRBJ2-3; TRBD1 agrees at 8 bases. V dropped 3 bases and J dropped 3; count of bases not matched to a gene: 6. The CDR3 totals 15 residues. Germline V gene lookup returns CDR1 SGHRS and CDR2 YFSETQ. The CDR3 sequence is CASSSGQGYTDTQYF. CDR3 nucleotides: TGCGCCAGCAGCTCAGGACAGGGCTATACAGATACGCAGTATTTT. Together with reference TRBV5-1 and TRBJ2-3, the CDR3 gives the full variable domain: KAGVTQTPRYLIKTRGQQVTLSCSPISGHRSVSWYQQTPGQGLQFLFEYFSETQRNKGNFPGRFSGRQFSNSRSEMNVSTLELGDSALYLCASSSGQGYTDTQYFGPGTRLTVL.

In this sample, this clone turned up many times. This sequence joins TRBV7-9 and TRBJ1-2; no clear D. Trimming pared 4 bases from V and 4 bases from J, leaving 7 bases between. The CDR3 has 12 residues. Germline V gives CDR1 SEHNR, CDR2 FQNEAQ (reference sequence). DNA for the CDR3: TGTGCCAGCAGCTCGTCGTCCTATGGCTACACCTTC. Translation gives CASSSSSYGYTF. The variable domain in full, with the rest retrieved from reference TRBV7-9 and TRBJ1-2, is DTGVSQNPRHKITKRGQNVTFRCDPISEHNRLYWYRQTLGQGPEFLTYFQNEAQLEKSRLLSDRFSAERPKGSFSTLEIQRTEQGDSAMYLCASSSSSYGYTFGSGTRLTVV.

V and J are TRBV20-1 and TRBJ1-1, with D possibly matching TRBD1 (6 bases). From germline, CDR1 is DFQATT and CDR2 SNEGSKA (reference sequence). V gave up 3 bases and J gave up 0 bases, with 11 bases separating them. The CDR3 contains 14 residues. The CDR3 is CSASQGIMNTEAFF. CDR3 nucleotide sequence: TGCAGTGCTAGTCAGGGGATCATGAACACTGAAGCTTTCTTT.

This sequence joins TRBV5-6 and TRBJ2-7; TRBD1 aligns across 8 bases. Germline CDR1 reads SGHDT; CDR2 reads YYEEEE. The junction had 7 bases not matched to a gene; V was cut back by 1 base and J by 7 bases. The CDR3 loop spans 14 amino acids. The CDR3, as DNA: TGTGCCAGCAGCTTGCCCAGGGGGCTTGGAGAGCAGTACTTC. Translating it yields CASSLPRGLGEQYF. The whole variable domain, filled in from reference TRBV5-6 and TRBJ2-7, reads DAGVTQSPTHLIKTRGQQVTLRCSPKSGHDTVSWYQQALGQGPQFIFQYYEEEERQRGNFPDRFSGHQFPNYSSELNVNALLLGDSALYLCASSLPRGLGEQYFGPGTRLTVT.

The DNA of the CDR3 is TGTGCCAGCAGCCTGGGGACTAGCGGGGAAACCGGGGAGCTGTTTTTT. This encodes CASSLGTSGETGELFF. The rearrangement joins TRBV7-9 to TRBJ2-2, with 13 bases matching TRBD2. The CDR3 spans 16 residues. Germline assignment: CDR1 SEHNR and CDR2 FQNEAQ (reference sequence). The trim removed 5 bases at V and 5 bases at J, leaving 5 bases unmatched.

This chain links TRBV24-1 with TRBJ1-2; D call uncertain. The germline CDR1 and CDR2 sequences are KGHDR and SFDVKD. Trimming removed 4 bases at V and 8 bases at J, with 13 bases between. The CDR3 covers 13 residues. DNA for the CDR3: TGTGCCACCAGTGAACGAGGGCTGGGGGGCTACACCTTC. Its translation is CATSERGLGGYTF.

This chain joins TRBV24-1 and TRBJ2-2; 9 positions match TRBD2. CDR1 and CDR2 from the germline V gene are KGHDR and SFDVKD. V shed 4 bases, J shed 0 bases, and the junction held 5 bases outside the gene matches. CDR3 length: 17 amino acids. The CDR3 region has the DNA TGTGCCACCAGTGAGTCCCCTAGCGGGACGAACACCGGGGAGCTGTTTTTT. Translation gives CATSESPSGTNTGELFF.

V gene TRBV13 combines with J gene TRBJ2-6; TRBD1 is a possible D gene (6 bases). Deletions cut 6 bases from V and 3 bases from J, with 9 bases between. From germline, CDR1 is PRHDT and CDR2 FYEKMQ (reference sequence). The CDR3 has 14 residues. The CDR3: CASRHRVGANVLTF. The CDR3 coding sequence is TGTGCCAGCAGACACAGGGTTGGGGCCAACGTCCTGACTTTC.

The CDR3 DNA sequence: TGCGCCAGCAGCCAAGAGTCTACCGGGGGGGCGGGAGATACGCAGTATTTT. Amino acids: CASSQESTGGAGDTQYF. The chain joins TRBV4-1 to TRBJ2-3; TRBD2 matches 8 bases. This CDR3 region has 17 residues. Germline V lookup: CDR1 MGHRA, CDR2 YSYEKL. The trim removed 0 bases at V and 5 bases at J, leaving 10 bases unmatched.

This clone was detected many times. The chain recombines TRBV3-1 (or the pseudogene TRBV3-2) with TRBJ1-5, with D perhaps TRBD1 (5 bases). Trimming left V 4 bases short and J 3 bases short, with 10 bases between. The CDR3 is made up of 14 amino acids. Germline V gene data show CDR1 as LGHDT and CDR2 as YNNKEL (reference sequence). The CDR3 DNA reads TGTGCCAGCAGCCTCCGACAGAACAATCAGCCCCAGCATTTT. It is translated as CASSLRQNNQPQHF.

The sample holds a few counts of this clone. This chain connects TRBV19 to TRBJ1-2; 10 bases line up with TRBD1. V dropped 5 bases and J dropped 6; count of bases not matched to a gene: 6. Germline lookup yields CDR1 LNHDA and CDR2 SQIVND (reference sequence). The CDR3 is made up of 14 amino acids. In DNA form, the CDR3 reads TGTGCCAGTAGTGGACAGGGGGGTATAAATGGCTACACCTTC. Its translation: CASSGQGGINGYTF. Using reference TRBV19 and TRBJ1-2 for the parts outside the CDR3, the full variable domain is DGGITQSPKYLFRKEGQNVTLSCEQNLNHDAMYWYRQDPGQGLRLIYYSQIVNDFQKGDIAEGYSVSREKKESFPLTVTSAQKNPTAFYLCASSGQGGINGYTFGSGTRLTVV.

This rearrangement joins TRBV3-1 (or the pseudogene TRBV3-2) to TRBJ2-5, with 15 bases matching TRBD2. Germline V gives CDR1 LGHDT, CDR2 YNNKEL (reference sequence). This CDR3 is 18 amino acids long. With 3 bases clipped from V and 1 base from J, the junction kept 6 bases outside the gene matches. The CDR3 DNA is TGTGCCAGCAGCCATGGGACTAGCGGGGGGCTGCTCCAAGAGACCCAGTACTTC. It specifies CASSHGTSGGLLQETQYF.

The V call is TRBV3-1 (or the pseudogene TRBV3-2), the J call TRBJ2-5; 7 bases agree with TRBD1. The V segment lost 5 bases and the J segment 0 bases; nucleotides outside the gene matches: 3. Germline assignment: CDR1 LGHDT and CDR2 YNNKEL (reference sequence). This CDR3 is built from 14 residues. This CDR3 reads CASSRDRDQETQYF. DNA for the CDR3: TGTGCCAGCAGCAGAGACAGGGACCAAGAGACCCAGTACTTC.

This chain links TRBV27 with TRBJ1-5, with 8 bases matching TRBD1. Germline loops: CDR1 MNHEY, CDR2 SMNVEV (reference sequence). The V gene end was trimmed by 6 bases and the J gene end by 2 bases; junction bases not matched to a gene: 0. The CDR3 runs 13 residues. CDR3 loop: CASRGQGNQPQHF. CDR3 nucleotide sequence: TGTGCCAGCAGGGGACAGGGCAATCAGCCCCAGCATTTT.

This chain joins TRBV5-1 and TRBJ1-1, with D unresolved. The length of the CDR3 is 14 residues. Germline V gives CDR1 SGHRS, CDR2 YFSETQ. Between the trimmed V and J ends, which lost 3 bases and 4 bases, there was a span of 13 bases. DNA for the CDR3: TGCGCCAGCAGCTCCGTTCCGGGTGCCACTGAAGCTTTCTTT. The encoded protein is CASSSVPGATEAFF.

There are many counts of this clone. The rearrangement joins TRBV6-1 to TRBJ1-2; D gene uncertain. CDR1 is MNHNS and CDR2 is SASEGT in the germline V gene. CDR3 size: 13 residues. V lost 3 bases, J lost 4 bases, and 9 bases lay in between. This CDR3 reads CASSDSPGYGYTF. The CDR3 DNA follows: TGTGCCAGCAGTGACAGCCCAGGCTATGGCTACACCTTC.

The J gene is TRBJ2-7, the V gene TRBV6-6; 9 bases fit TRBD1. Germline trimming cut 3 bases from V and 4 bases from J; bases unmatched to any gene: 10. This CDR3 contains 16 residues. Germline CDR1 and CDR2: MNHNY and SVGAGI (reference sequence). In nucleotides, the CDR3 is TGTGCCAGCAGTTATCCGGGACAGGGCCTCCCTTACGAGCAGTACTTC. Protein product: CASSYPGQGLPYEQYF.

As for this clone: Additional DNA sequences in this sample encode the identical CDR3. The gene calls are TRBV4-1 and TRBJ2-3; tentatively, D is TRBD2 (5 bases). The CDR3 is made up of 14 amino acids. The germline V and J ends were trimmed by 6 bases and 2 bases, with 12 bases remaining between them. Germline V gene data show CDR1 as MGHRA and CDR2 as YSYEKL. The CDR3 sequence: CASSQLGDTDTQYF. The CDR3 nucleotides are TGCGCCAGCAGTCAACTAGGCGACACAGATACGCAGTATTTT.

This clone was found a few times. Other DNA sequences in this specimen translate into the identical CDR3. As DNA, the CDR3 is TGTGCCACCAGTGGGACAGGGGGGAATCAGCCCCAGCATTTT. Amino acid sequence: CATSGTGGNQPQHF. The genes are TRBV24-1 and TRBJ1-5; TRBD1 aligns across 10 bases. The V and J ends lost 5 bases and 4 bases, in that order; junction bases with no gene match: 1. Germline V gene lookup returns CDR1 KGHDR and CDR2 SFDVKD. The CDR3 has 14 residues.

The chain uses TRBV3-1 (or the pseudogene TRBV3-2) and TRBJ2-1; 15 bases agree with TRBD2. Germline values: CDR1 LGHDT, CDR2 YNNKEL (reference sequence). The CDR3 consists of 17 residues. V dropped 4 bases and J dropped 4; count of bases not matched to a gene: 5. CDR3 coding DNA: TGTGCCAGCAGCCCTGGGACTAGCGGGGGGTGGTACAATGAGCAGTTCTTC. Its translation: CASSPGTSGGWYNEQFF.

CDR3 bases: TGCGCCAGCAGCTTGGAGGGGGGCTACACCTTC. Translating gives CASSLEGGYTF. The chain recombines TRBV5-1 with TRBJ1-2, with D possibly TRBD1 on 5 matching bases. The germline V and J ends were trimmed by 0 bases and 8 bases, with 5 bases remaining between them. Looked up from germline, CDR1 is SGHRS and CDR2 is YFSETQ. The CDR3 is made up of 11 amino acids.